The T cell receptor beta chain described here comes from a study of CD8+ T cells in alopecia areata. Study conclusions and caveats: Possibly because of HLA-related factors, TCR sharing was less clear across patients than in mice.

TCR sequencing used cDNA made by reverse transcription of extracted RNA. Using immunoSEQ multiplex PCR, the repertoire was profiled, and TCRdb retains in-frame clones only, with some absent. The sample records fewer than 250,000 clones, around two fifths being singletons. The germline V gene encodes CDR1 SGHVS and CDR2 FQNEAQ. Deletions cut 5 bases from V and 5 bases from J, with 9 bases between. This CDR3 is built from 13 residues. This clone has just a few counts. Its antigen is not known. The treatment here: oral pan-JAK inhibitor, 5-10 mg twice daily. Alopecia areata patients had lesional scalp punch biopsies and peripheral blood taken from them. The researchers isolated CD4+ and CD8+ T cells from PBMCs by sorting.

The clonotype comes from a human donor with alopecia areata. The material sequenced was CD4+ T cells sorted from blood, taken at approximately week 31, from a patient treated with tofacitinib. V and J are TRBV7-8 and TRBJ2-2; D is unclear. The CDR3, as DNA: TGTGCCAGCAGCCCTGGGCCTACCGGGGAGCTGTTTTTT. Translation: CASSPGPTGELFF. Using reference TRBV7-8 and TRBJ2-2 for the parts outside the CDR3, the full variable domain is GAGVSQSPRYKVAKRGQDVALRCDPISGHVSLFWYQQALGQGPEFLTYFQNEAQLDKSGLPSDRFFAERPEGSVSTLKIQRTQQEDSAVYLCASSPGPTGELFFGEGSRLTVL.